Presented here are 6 T cell receptor beta chains from one specimen sequenced in a study of blood T cells in healthy people across ages. Then a second PCR, running roughly 7 to 11 cycles, was carried out with a sample-barcoded 5' primer and a J-beta primer mix. TCRdb re-analysed the 5' RACE reads in MiXCR, keeping a single row per CDR3 protein. The top ten hold about 11% of the sample, which has fewer than 2,000,000 distinct CDR3 sequences, about 35% seen once. The sequenced sample was blood. These TCRs come from a woman younger than 45 in good health.

V is TRBV6-2 or TRBV6-3 and J is TRBJ2-4; 12 bases align to TRBD1. The J call is uncertain, as TRBJ2-7 better fits the DNA end. Germline V gene sequence: CDR1 MNHEY, CDR2 SVGEGT. The CDR3 is 16 amino acids. CDR3 protein: CASSYWDRGHSVEQYF. Written as DNA, the CDR3 is TGTGCCAGCAGTTACTGGGACAGGGGGCATTCGGTCGAGCAGTACTTC.

This clonotype was recorded a few times. V and J are TRBV28 and TRBJ2-7, with TRBD2 matching 9 bases. V gave up 6 bases and J gave up 5 bases; unmatched junction bases: 11. Germline values: CDR1 MDHEN, CDR2 SYDVKM. The CDR3 loop spans 15 amino acids. The CDR3 DNA reads TGTGCCAGCAGCCAATGGGGTAGCGGGAGTGACGAGCAGTACTTC. This encodes CASSQWGSGSDEQYF.

The chain has TRBV4-1 and TRBJ1-2; no reliable D call. This CDR3 has 15 amino acids. V was clipped by 4 bases and J by 8 bases, with 20 bases between them. Germline V gene data show CDR1 as MGHRA and CDR2 as YSYEKL. The CDR3 nucleotides read TGCGCCAGCAGCCGAGCAGAAGGAGGGAATGGGGGCTACACCTTC. It translates to CASSRAEGGNGGYTF.

The sample holds a few counts of this clonotype. The rearrangement joins TRBV6-2 or TRBV6-3 to TRBJ2-5; 10 bases are shared with TRBD2. This CDR3 contains 14 residues. The V and J ends lost 6 bases and 6 bases, in that order; junction bases with no gene match: 7. The germline V gene has CDR1 MNHEY and CDR2 SVGEGT. The CDR3 coding sequence is TGTGCCAGCAGGACAGGACTAGCGGAACAGACCCAGTACTTC. This sequence encodes CASRTGLAEQTQYF.

This clonotype was seen a handful of times. The CDR3 DNA is TGTGCCAGCACCACAGGGAGTAATAATTCACCCCTCCACTTT. Residues: CASTTGSNNSPLHF. V is TRBV7-9 and J is TRBJ1-6; D possibly corresponds to TRBD1 (6 bases). Germline lookup yields CDR1 SEHNR and CDR2 FQNEAQ (reference sequence). The CDR3 totals 14 residues. Trimming removed 7 bases at V and 5 bases at J, with 12 bases between.

A few counts support this clonotype. The genes are TRBV5-1 and TRBJ2-7; 7 bases map to TRBD2. V lost 2 bases, J lost 2 bases, and 7 bases stayed unmatched. The germline V gene has CDR1 SGHRS and CDR2 YFSETQ. CDR3 length: 15 residues. In DNA form, the CDR3 reads TGCGCCAGCAGCTTAGCGGGGAATGTCCCCTACGAGCAGTACTTC. Amino acids: CASSLAGNVPYEQYF.